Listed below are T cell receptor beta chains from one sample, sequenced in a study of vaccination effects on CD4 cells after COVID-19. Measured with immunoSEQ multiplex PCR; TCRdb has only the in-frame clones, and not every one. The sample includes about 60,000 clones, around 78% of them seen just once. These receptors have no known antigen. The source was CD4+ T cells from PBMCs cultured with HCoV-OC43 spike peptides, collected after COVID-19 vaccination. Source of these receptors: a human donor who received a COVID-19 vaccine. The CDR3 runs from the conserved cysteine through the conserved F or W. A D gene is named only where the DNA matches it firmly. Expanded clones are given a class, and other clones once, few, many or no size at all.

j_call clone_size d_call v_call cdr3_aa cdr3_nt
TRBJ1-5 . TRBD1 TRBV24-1 CATSDSEGQGVGQPQHF TGTGCCACCAGTGATTCGGAAGGCCAGGGGGTCGGTCAGCCCCAGCATTTT
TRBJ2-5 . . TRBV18 CASSRDLGETQYF TGTGCCAGCTCACGGGACTTGGGGGAGACCCAGTACTTC
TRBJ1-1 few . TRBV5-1 CASSLQGMNTEAFF TGCGCCAGCAGCTTACAGGGCATGAACACTGAAGCTTTCTTT
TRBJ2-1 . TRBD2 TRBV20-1 CSASTSGPFSEQFF TGCAGTGCTAGTACTAGCGGCCCCTTTTCAGAGCAGTTCTTC
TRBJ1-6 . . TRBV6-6 CASSPPGALHF TGTGCCAGCAGTCCCCCCGGGGCCCTCCACTTT
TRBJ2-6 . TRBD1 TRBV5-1 CASSLAEGDRGSPGANVLTF TGCGCCAGCAGCTTGGCCGAGGGCGACAGGGGGAGCCCTGGGGCCAACGTCCTGACTTTC
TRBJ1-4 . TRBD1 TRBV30 CAWSPGTGVEKLFF TGTGCCTGGAGTCCCGGGACAGGGGTCGAAAAACTGTTTTTT
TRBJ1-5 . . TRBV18 CASSPRQDQPQHF TGTGCCAGCTCACCGAGACAGGATCAGCCCCAGCATTTT
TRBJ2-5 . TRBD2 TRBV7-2 CASSSSRGAETQYF TGTGCCAGCAGCTCTTCGCGGGGGGCTGAGACCCAGTACTTC
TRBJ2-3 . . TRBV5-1 CASSLVVTVTTDTQYF TGCGCCAGCAGCTTGGTGGTGACAGTGACCACAGATACGCAGTATTTT
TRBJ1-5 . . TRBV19 CASSIGFLGSGNQPQHF TGTGCCAGTAGTATAGGGTTCCTGGGATCGGGCAATCAGCCCCAGCATTTT
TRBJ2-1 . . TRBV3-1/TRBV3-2 CASSLGTGGIEQFF TGTGCCAGCAGCCTCGGGACGGGCGGGATTGAGCAGTTCTTC
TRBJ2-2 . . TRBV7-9 CASSLARGTGELFF TGTGCCAGCAGCTTAGCGAGGGGCACCGGGGAGCTGTTTTTT
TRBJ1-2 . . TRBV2 CASDTANYGYTF TGTGCCAGCGACACGGCCAACTATGGCTACACCTTC
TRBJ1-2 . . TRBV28 CASSLLVPYGYTF TGTGCCAGCAGTTTATTAGTTCCCTATGGCTACACCTTC
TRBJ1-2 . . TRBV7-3 CASSPEPDYGYTF TGTGCCAGCAGCCCCGAGCCTGACTATGGCTACACCTTC
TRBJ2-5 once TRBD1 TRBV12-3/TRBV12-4 CASSFGQGWTQYF TGTGCCAGCAGTTTTGGACAGGGTTGGACCCAGTACTTC
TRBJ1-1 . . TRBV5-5 CASRLDGEAFF TGTGCCAGCAGGCTGGACGGTGAAGCTTTCTTT
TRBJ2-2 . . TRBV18 CASSPPGGYTGELFF TGTGCCAGCTCACCGCCCGGGGGTTACACCGGGGAGCTGTTTTTT
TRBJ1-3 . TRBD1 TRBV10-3 CAIRGTEGSGNTIYF TGTGCCATCAGGGGGACAGAGGGATCTGGAAACACCATATATTTT
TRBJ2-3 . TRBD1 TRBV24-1 CATSAPLDRGDTQYF TGTGCCACCAGTGCCCCACTGGACAGGGGAGATACGCAGTATTTT
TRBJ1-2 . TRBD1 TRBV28 CASSSGGESYGYTF TGTGCCAGCAGTTCAGGGGGCGAGAGCTATGGCTACACCTTC
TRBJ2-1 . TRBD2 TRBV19 CASSWTSGGNEQFF TGTGCCAGTTCATGGACTAGCGGTGGGAATGAGCAGTTCTTC
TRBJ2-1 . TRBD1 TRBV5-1 CASRRGDRDNEQFF TGCGCCAGCAGAAGAGGGGACAGGGACAATGAGCAGTTCTTC
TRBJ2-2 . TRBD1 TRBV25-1 CASSAIPGQGTGELFF TGTGCCAGCAGTGCTATACCGGGACAGGGCACCGGGGAGCTGTTTTTT
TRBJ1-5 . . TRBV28 CASSAVSYQPQHF TGTGCCAGCAGTGCAGTTTCTTATCAGCCCCAGCATTTT
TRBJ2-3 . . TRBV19 CASTPRGVGSDTQYF TGTGCCAGTACCCCTCGCGGGGTGGGATCAGATACGCAGTATTTT
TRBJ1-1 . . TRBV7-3 CASSWGGTAQNTEAFF TGTGCCAGCAGCTGGGGCGGGACTGCCCAGAACACGGAAGCTTTCTTT
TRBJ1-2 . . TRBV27 CASSPRRPPGYGYTF TGTGCCAGCAGCCCCCGCCGGCCCCCCGGCTATGGCTACACCTTC
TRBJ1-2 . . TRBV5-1 CASSLFLGPPYGYTF TGCGCCAGCAGCTTGTTTCTAGGGCCCCCCTATGGCTACACCTTC
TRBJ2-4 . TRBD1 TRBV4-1 CASSQGPTGGDIQYF TGCGCCAGCAGCCAAGGCCCGACAGGGGGAGACATTCAGTACTTC
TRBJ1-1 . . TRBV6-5 CASSSDYGAMNTEAFF TGTGCCAGCAGTTCAGACTACGGGGCTATGAACACTGAAGCTTTCTTT
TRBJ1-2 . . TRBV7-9 CASSLLAGLGYTF TGTGCCAGCAGCTTACTGGCGGGTTTGGGCTACACCTTC
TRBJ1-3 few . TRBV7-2 CASSLNPAPGNTIYF TGTGCCAGCAGCTTAAACCCCGCGCCTGGAAACACCATATATTTT
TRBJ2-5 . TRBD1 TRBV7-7 CASSSGQGAKTQYF TGTGCCAGCAGCTCGGGACAGGGGGCGAAGACCCAGTACTTC
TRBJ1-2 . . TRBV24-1 CATSDFGYYGYTF TGTGCCACCAGTGATTTCGGCTACTATGGCTACACCTTC
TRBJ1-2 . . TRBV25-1 CASSESGSADYGYTF TGTGCCAGCAGTGAATCTGGCAGTGCTGACTATGGCTACACCTTC
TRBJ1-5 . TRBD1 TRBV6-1 CASRGTGRGQPQHF TGTGCCAGCAGAGGGACAGGGCGGGGGCAGCCCCAGCATTTT
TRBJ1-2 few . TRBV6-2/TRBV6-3 CASSVRGPRGYTF TGTGCCAGCAGTGTCAGGGGCCCCAGAGGCTACACCTTC
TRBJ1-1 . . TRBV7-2 CASRVPNTEAFF TGTGCCAGCAGGGTTCCTAACACTGAAGCTTTCTTT
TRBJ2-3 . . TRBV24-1 CATSDPDPKHDTQYF TGTGCCACCAGTGATCCGGACCCAAAGCACGATACGCAGTATTTT
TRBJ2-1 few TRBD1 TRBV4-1 CASSPAAGGYNEQFF TGCGCCAGCAGCCCCGCCGCAGGGGGTTACAATGAGCAGTTCTTC
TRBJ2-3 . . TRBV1 CTSSQESRGSGGGRYTDTQYF TGCACCAGCAGCCAAGAAAGTAGGGGTAGCGGGGGGGGACGGTACACAGATACGCAGTATTTT
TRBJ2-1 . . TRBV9 CASSVLSGSYNEQFF TGTGCCAGCAGCGTATTGTCAGGTTCCTACAATGAGCAGTTCTTC
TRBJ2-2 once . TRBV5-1 CASSSEDWGRSNTGELFF TGCGCCAGCAGCTCGGAGGACTGGGGCCGGTCGAACACCGGGGAGCTGTTTTTT
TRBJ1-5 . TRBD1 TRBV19 CASSILNRGSNQPQHF TGTGCCAGTAGTATATTAAACAGGGGTAGCAATCAGCCCCAGCATTTT
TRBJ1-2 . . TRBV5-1 CASSTGGQHTNYGYTF TGCGCCAGCAGCACGGGGGGGCAGCATACTAACTATGGCTACACCTTC
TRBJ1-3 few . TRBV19 CASSRGAGNTIYF TGTGCCAGTAGTCGGGGGGCTGGAAACACCATATATTTT